Here is one T cell receptor beta chain with its context. The antigen is not known. The data belong to a study of OX40 agonist ivuxolimab in advanced cancers. Overall study: A mean age of about 56 years, range about 20 to 85, was recorded, and around 85% were male. Previous treatment with anti-PD-1, anti-PD-L1 or anti-CTLA-4 therapy was allowed; under 50% had received some. Points from the study as a whole: Partial responders at 0.1-3.0 mg/kg had among the lowest clonal expansion. CD4+ and CD8+ blood T cells expanded clonally by week 6 at 0.1 to 3.0 mg/kg.

TCRdb's table, derived via immunoSEQ multiplex PCR, lists solely in-frame clones and lacks some. The sample contains tens of thousands of clones, 65% to 90% of which appear only once. Germline V gene lookup returns CDR1 LNHDA and CDR2 SQIVND (reference sequence). J lost 5 bases, V lost 7 bases, and 10 bases had no gene match. CDR3 size: 15 residues. Specimen: CD4+ or CD8+ T cells sorted from blood, collected in a trial of the OX40 agonist ivuxolimab. The sequence derives from an adult with an advanced solid tumor such as melanoma, head and neck, liver or kidney cancer. The J gene is TRBJ2-2, the V gene TRBV19; 7 bases fit TRBD2. CDR3 region: CASKRALGGTGELFF. In DNA, the CDR3 is TGTGCCAGTAAAAGGGCGCTGGGGGGGACCGGGGAGCTGTTTTTT. The full variable domain, its missing parts supplied by reference TRBV19 and TRBJ2-2, is DGGITQSPKYLFRKEGQNVTLSCEQNLNHDAMYWYRQDPGQGLRLIYYSQIVNDFQKGDIAEGYSVSREKKESFPLTVTSAQKNPTAFYLCASKRALGGTGELFFGEGSRLTVL.